This TCR beta chain derives from a study of response to subunit inactivated influenza vaccine. Study results and caveats: Authors suggested seasonal influenza vaccinations each recruit few new T cells.

TCRdb fed the RT-PCR reads into MiXCR, producing one record per CDR3 protein. The data hold about 530,000 distinct CDR3 sequences, with about 10% observed a single time. Worth noting for this clonotype: Its cognate antigen is unknown.

In germline, CDR1 is SGHDN, CDR2 FVKESK. CDR3 length equals 15 residues. Between the trimmed V and J ends, which lost 5 bases and 9 bases, there was a span of 17 bases. This clonotype originated in a man in his forties or fifties who received an inactivated influenza vaccine. The rearrangement links TRBV14 to TRBJ1-6; D possibly corresponds to TRBD1 (6 bases). The sample here was PBMCs from blood, taken on the day of vaccination. CDR3 in amino acids: CASSAASRDISPLHF. CDR3 sequence (DNA): TGTGCCAGCAGCGCTGCTTCCAGGGACATTTCACCCCTCCACTTT. The whole variable domain, remainder taken from reference TRBV14 and TRBJ1-6, is EAGVTQFPSHSVIEKGQTVTLRCDPISGHDNLYWYRRVMGKEIKFLLHFVKESKQDESGMPNNRFLAERTGGTYSTLKVQPAELEDSGVYFCASSAASRDISPLHFGNGTRLTVT.